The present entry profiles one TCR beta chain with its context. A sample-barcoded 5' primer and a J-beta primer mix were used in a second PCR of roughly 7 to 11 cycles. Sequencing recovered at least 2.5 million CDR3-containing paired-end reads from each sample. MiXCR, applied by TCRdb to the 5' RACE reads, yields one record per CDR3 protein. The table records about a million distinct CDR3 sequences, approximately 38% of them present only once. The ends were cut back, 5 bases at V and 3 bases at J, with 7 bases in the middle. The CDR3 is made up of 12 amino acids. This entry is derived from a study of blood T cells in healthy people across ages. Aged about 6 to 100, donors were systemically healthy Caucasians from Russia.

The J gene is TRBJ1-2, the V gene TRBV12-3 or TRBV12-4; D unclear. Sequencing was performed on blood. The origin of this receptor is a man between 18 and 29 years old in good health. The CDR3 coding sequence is TGTGCCAGCAGTCCCGTTTACTATGGCTACACCTTC. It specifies CASSPVYYGYTF.